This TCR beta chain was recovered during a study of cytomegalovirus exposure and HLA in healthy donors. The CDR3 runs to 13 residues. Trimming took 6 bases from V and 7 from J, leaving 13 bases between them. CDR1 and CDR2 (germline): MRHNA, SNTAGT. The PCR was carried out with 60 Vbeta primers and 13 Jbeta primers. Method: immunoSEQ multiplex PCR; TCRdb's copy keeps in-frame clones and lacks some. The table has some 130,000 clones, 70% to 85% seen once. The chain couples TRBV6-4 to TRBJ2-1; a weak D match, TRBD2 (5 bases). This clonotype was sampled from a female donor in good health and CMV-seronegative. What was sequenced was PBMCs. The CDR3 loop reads CASRAAPGNEQFF. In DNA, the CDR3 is TGTGCCAGCAGGGCAGCTCCGGGGAATGAGCAGTTCTTC.